Following are 10 T cell receptor beta chains from one sample sequenced in a study of T cells in Graves' hyperthyroidism and ophthalmopathy. Regions amplified from RNA transcripts were the TCR beta CDR3 regions. With the HTBI primer set, the TCR CDR3 went through a first round of RT-PCR. TCRdb reanalysed the multiplex PCR reads using MiXCR and keeps one entry per CDR3 protein. The sample lists roughly 570,000 distinct CDR3 sequences, around 14% occurring once. Specimen: blood. The receptors shown here come from a woman aged 25 to 39 with Graves' hyperthyroidism.

V and J are TRBV6-1 and TRBJ2-7, with D possibly matching TRBD1 (5 bases). The CDR3 has 15 residues. CDR1 and CDR2 (germline): MNHNS, SASEGT. Trimming shortened V by 0 bases and J by 3 bases, and 12 bases separated the two germline ends. The CDR3 DNA reads TGTGCCAGCAGTGAAGCGCAAGGGGCTAACTACGAGCAGTACTTC. This codes for CASSEAQGANYEQYF.

This clonotype was observed a few times. The rearrangement joins TRBV18 to TRBJ1-4; D perhaps matches TRBD1 (5 bases). V lost 0 bases and J lost 6, with 11 bases in between. Germline CDR1 is KGHSH and CDR2 is LQKENI. The CDR3 sequence is 15 residues long. CDR3 sequence: CASSPPSGGYEKLFF. CDR3 bases: TGTGCCAGCTCACCACCGTCCGGGGGGTATGAAAAACTGTTTTTT.

This clonotype was observed a handful of times. The chain has TRBV7-9 and TRBJ1-1; the D is unclear. The CDR3 covers 14 residues. Germline V gene data show CDR1 as SEHNR and CDR2 as FQNEAQ (reference sequence). Between the trimmed V and J ends, which lost 7 bases and 0 bases, there was a span of 12 bases. In DNA, the CDR3 is TGTGCCAGCAATAATCCGTACGTGAACACTGAAGCTTTCTTT. It is translated as CASNNPYVNTEAFF.

V and J are TRBV28 and TRBJ2-1; D is possibly TRBD2 (5 bases). The CDR3 sequence is 13 residues long. Germline-derived CDR1 and CDR2 are MDHEN and SYDVKM. V gave up 6 bases and J gave up 9 bases, with 15 bases separating them. This CDR3 reads CASRGGGWGEQFF. The CDR3 DNA sequence: TGTGCCAGCAGAGGAGGTGGCTGGGGTGAGCAGTTCTTC.

Ten or more counts support this clonotype. The chain has TRBV7-8 and TRBJ2-3; 10 nucleotides match TRBD1. The CDR3 runs to 19 residues. Germline V gives CDR1 SGHVS, CDR2 FQNEAQ. J gave up 1 base and V 4 bases, and 14 bases lay outside the gene matches. In nucleotides, the CDR3 is TGTGCCAGCAGCTCACCCCCGGGACAGGGGTGGGGGGGCACAGATACGCAGTATTTT. It yields the protein CASSSPPGQGWGGTDTQYF.

V usage is TRBV7-9 and J usage is TRBJ2-2; TRBD1 matches at 9 bases. This CDR3 contains 15 residues. The germline CDR1 and CDR2 sequences are SEHNR and FQNEAQ (reference sequence). V dropped 7 bases and J dropped 7; count of bases not matched to a gene: 10. The CDR3: CASTFRTGDLGELFF. In DNA, the CDR3 is TGTGCCAGCACCTTTCGGACAGGGGATCTCGGGGAGCTGTTTTTT.

Of note for this clonotype: A much larger clonotype is one base distant, so this may be a read error. The chain recombines TRBV30 with TRBJ2-7; 8 nucleotides line up with TRBD2. Germline V gene data show CDR1 as GTSNPN and CDR2 as SVGIG (reference sequence). The CDR3 is 11 residues long. The CDR3 here is CSWSLAGEQYF. The CDR3 DNA is TGTTCCTGGAGTTTAGCGGGAGAGCAGTACTTC.

This clonotype was seen ten or more times. The chain carries TRBV7-9 and TRBJ2-4; 12 bases line up with TRBD2. The CDR3 loop spans 16 amino acids. J was trimmed by 1 base and V by 5 bases; bases with no gene match: 3. Germline V gene sequence: CDR1 SEHNR, CDR2 FQNEAQ (reference sequence). The CDR3 spells CASSPSGRAAKNIQYF. Written as DNA, the CDR3 is TGTGCCAGCAGCCCTAGCGGGAGGGCGGCCAAAAACATTCAGTACTTC.

The rearrangement links TRBV7-9 to TRBJ2-1; 7 bases are shared with TRBD1. The V gene end was trimmed by 4 bases and the J gene end by 2 bases; junction bases not matched to a gene: 11. Germline CDR1 and CDR2: SEHNR and FQNEAQ (reference sequence). CDR3 length: 17 residues. The CDR3 loop reads CASSSLTRDSTYNEQFF. CDR3 nucleotides: TGTGCCAGCAGCTCACTTACCCGGGACAGCACCTACAATGAGCAGTTCTTC.

This clonotype was picked up many times. As DNA, the CDR3 is TGTGCCAGCAGCTTAGCGGGACCCTCGTACACCGGGGAGCTGTTTTTT. Amino acids: CASSLAGPSYTGELFF. This chain uses TRBV7-2 with TRBJ2-2; the D call may be TRBD1 or TRBD2 (5 bases each). The CDR3 runs to 16 residues. Trimming removed 0 bases from V and 3 bases from J, with 11 bases in between. The germline V gene has CDR1 SGHTA and CDR2 FQGNSA.